This is a list of T cell receptor beta chains from one sample in a study of shared clonotypes between healthy human individuals. Some clones are missing from TCRdb's copy, which holds only in-frame ones; the method was immunoSEQ multiplex PCR. The sample carries some 580,000 clones, roughly 98% recorded once. Sequencing was carried out using naive CD8+ T cells sorted from blood. The receptors originated from a man in his thirties or forties in good health. CDR3s include the opening cysteine and the closing phenylalanine or tryptophan. The D gene is left open where the match is weak. The size field is filled for only some rows; it gives once, few, many or a size class.

CDR3 length	V gene	D gene	clone size	J gene	CDR3 DNA	CDR3 protein
14	TRBV5-6	.	.	TRBJ2-7	TGTGCCAGCAGCGTCGGGGGGCTCAAATACGAGCAGTACTTC	CASSVGGLKYEQYF
17	TRBV7-9	.	.	TRBJ1-1	TGTGCCAGCAGCTCAGGCCAATCGGGGGTCGGAGGCACTGAAGCTTTCTTT	CASSSGQSGVGGTEAFF
14	TRBV13	.	.	TRBJ1-2	TGTGCCAGCAGCTTAGAGGGTAAAGGGAATGGCTACACCTTC	CASSLEGKGNGYTF
12	TRBV7-9	.	.	TRBJ2-7	TGTGCCAGCAGCCCATTTCCGCTCGAGCAGTACTTC	CASSPFPLEQYF
14	TRBV27	.	.	TRBJ2-7	TGTGCCAGCAGTTCTTACCGGGACAACTACGAGCAGTACTTC	CASSSYRDNYEQYF
15	TRBV11-3	.	.	TRBJ2-1	TGTGCCAGCAGCTACAAACAGAGCTCCTACAATGAGCAGTTCTTC	CASSYKQSSYNEQFF
15	TRBV9	.	.	TRBJ2-2	TGTGCCAGCAGCGTGTCCAGGGGCGGGACCGGGGAGCTGTTTTTT	CASSVSRGGTGELFF
14	TRBV7-9	TRBD2	.	TRBJ2-3	TGTGCCAGCAGCGCAATAGCGGGAGCAGATACGCAGTATTTT	CASSAIAGADTQYF
18	TRBV11-2	TRBD2	.	TRBJ2-5	TGTGCCAGCAGCTTAGTCTCGGTGTTAGCGGGAGAGGGGGAGACCCAGTACTTC	CASSLVSVLAGEGETQYF
17	TRBV7-9	.	.	TRBJ1-1	TGTGCCAGCACCCCCCCCGCAGGGGAGACGGCGAACACTGAAGCTTTCTTT	CASTPPAGETANTEAFF
14	TRBV7-8	TRBD1	once	TRBJ2-7	TGTGCCAGCAGCGACCGGGACAGGGCTTACGAGCAGTACTTC	CASSDRDRAYEQYF
14	TRBV29-1	.	.	TRBJ2-3	TGCAGCGTAGAGCAGGGGTCCGGTACAGATACGCAGTATTTT	CSVEQGSGTDTQYF
17	TRBV7-6	TRBD2	.	TRBJ2-2	TGTGCCAGCAGTTCCGGGCGGACTAGCGGGATCACCGGGGAGCTGTTTTTT	CASSSGRTSGITGELFF
15	TRBV7-9	.	.	TRBJ2-3	TGTGCCAGCAGCTTAGCGTCAGGGATTCACAAGACGCAGTATTTT	CASSLASGIHKTQYF
14	TRBV11-2	TRBD1	.	TRBJ1-5	TGTGCCAGCGGTTCAGGGGGATTCAATCAGCCCCAGCATTTT	CASGSGGFNQPQHF
14	TRBV5-1	.	.	TRBJ1-1	TGCGCCAGCAGCTTGGCTCAAGGGCCCACTGAAGCTTTCTTT	CASSLAQGPTEAFF
15	TRBV4-1	TRBD1	.	TRBJ2-1	TGCGCCAGCAGCTTCCGGGACAGACCTAACAATGAGCAGTTCTTC	CASSFRDRPNNEQFF
16	TRBV7-9	TRBD2	.	TRBJ2-1	TGTGCCAGCAGCTTAGTCGGCGGGAGCTCCTACAATGAGCAGTTCTTC	CASSLVGGSSYNEQFF
16	TRBV27	.	.	TRBJ2-7	TGTGCCAGCAGTCCCCGAACTTCATTGAGCTCCTACGAGCAGTACTTC	CASSPRTSLSSYEQYF
15	TRBV27	TRBD2	.	TRBJ2-1	TGTGCCAGCATAGAGGCGGGAGGGCGTAACAATGAGCAGTTCTTC	CASIEAGGRNNEQFF
15	TRBV4-1	.	.	TRBJ2-7	TGCGCCAGCAGCCAAGGGGGGGCCATCTCCTACGAGCAGTACTTC	CASSQGGAISYEQYF
14	TRBV29-1	.	.	TRBJ1-3	TGCAGCGTTGACTTAGTGGGGGCTGGAAACACCATATATTTT	CSVDLVGAGNTIYF
16	TRBV10-3	.	.	TRBJ2-3	TGTGCCATCAGTGAGTCCTTTTGGGGGATTACAGATACGCAGTATTTT	CAISESFWGITDTQYF
14	TRBV4-3	.	.	TRBJ2-1	TGCGCCAGCAGCCAAACCCTGGAGAGGAATGAGCAGTTCTTC	CASSQTLERNEQFF
17	TRBV7-8	TRBD1	.	TRBJ2-7	TGTGCCAGCAGCTTTGGAACCGGGACAGAGACCTCCTACGAGCAGTACTTC	CASSFGTGTETSYEQYF
14	TRBV5-1	.	.	TRBJ2-1	TGCGCCAGCAGCTTGGAGGTCAGTCACAATGAGCAGTTCTTC	CASSLEVSHNEQFF
16	TRBV5-1	TRBD2	once	TRBJ2-5	TGCGCCAGCAGCTTGCCTAGCGGGAGCTCTAGGGAGACCCAGTACTTC	CASSLPSGSSRETQYF
15	TRBV9	TRBD2	.	TRBJ2-7	TGTGCCAGCAGCGTAGCAAAGCTAGCGGGAAGTGAGCAGTACTTC	CASSVAKLAGSEQYF
13	TRBV27	.	.	TRBJ2-7	TGTGCCAGCGGGCAATCGACTAGGCACGAGCAGTACTTC	CASGQSTRHEQYF
13	TRBV27	.	.	TRBJ1-2	TGTGCCAGCAGCTCGATTCTTAACTATGGCTACACCTTC	CASSSILNYGYTF
15	TRBV7-9	.	.	TRBJ2-3	TGTGCCAGCAGCCAAGTAGGGGGAAGCACAGATACGCAGTATTTT	CASSQVGGSTDTQYF
14	TRBV27	.	.	TRBJ2-1	TGTGCCAGCAGTCCCCAGGGGGACTGGGGTGAGCAGTTCTTC	CASSPQGDWGEQFF
14	TRBV5-1	.	.	TRBJ2-7	TGCGCCAGCAGCTTGCAGGACGGTTCCTACGAGCAGTACTTC	CASSLQDGSYEQYF
16	TRBV7-2	TRBD1	few	TRBJ2-1	TGTGCCAGCAGTAGGACAGGGGAAGGATTGAAGAATGAGCAGTTCTTC	CASSRTGEGLKNEQFF
15	TRBV10-3	.	.	TRBJ2-7	TGTGCCATCAGTGAGTGGGTCGGGCTAGCCGGGGAGCAGTACTTC	CAISEWVGLAGEQYF
14	TRBV27	TRBD1	once	TRBJ2-7	TGTGCCAGCAGTTTCGACAGGGCCAGCTACGAGCAGTACTTC	CASSFDRASYEQYF
15	TRBV5-1	TRBD1	.	TRBJ2-7	TGCGCCAGCAGCTTGGCAGGGACAGGTCGGAACGAGCAGTACTTC	CASSLAGTGRNEQYF
13	TRBV29-1	.	.	TRBJ2-5	TGCAGCGTTGAAACGTTCATACAAGAGACCCAGTACTTC	CSVETFIQETQYF
12	TRBV5-6	.	.	TRBJ2-4	TGTGCCAGCAGCTTGGCGGGGAACATTCAGTACTTC	CASSLAGNIQYF
14	TRBV5-6	TRBD2	.	TRBJ2-7	TGTGCCAGCAGCCTGGCGGGACTACACTACGAGCAGTACTTC	CASSLAGLHYEQYF
13	TRBV6-1	.	.	TRBJ2-7	TGTGCCAGCAGCTGGGACGGAGTGTACGAGCAGTACTTC	CASSWDGVYEQYF
12	TRBV30	.	.	TRBJ2-7	TGTGCCTGCATTCGGGACAACTACGAGCAGTACTTC	CACIRDNYEQYF
16	TRBV7-9	.	.	TRBJ2-1	TGTGCCAGCAGCTTACCCATAGCGGAGGGGGATCATGAGCAGTTCTTC	CASSLPIAEGDHEQFF
14	TRBV7-9	TRBD2	.	TRBJ2-3	TGTGCCAGCAGCTCTGGCGGGAGCCCCGATACGCAGTATTTT	CASSSGGSPDTQYF
15	TRBV2	TRBD1	.	TRBJ2-7	TGTGCCAGCAGTCCAGGACAGGGGAGCTGGTACGAGCAGTACTTC	CASSPGQGSWYEQYF
16	TRBV6-5	TRBD1	once	TRBJ1-5	TGTGCCAGCAGTTCCTACAGGGGCGCGAGCAATCAGCCCCAGCATTTT	CASSSYRGASNQPQHF
15	TRBV27	TRBD2	.	TRBJ2-7	TGTGCCAGCACCCCTTTAGCGGGAGGTTCCTACGAGCAGTACTTC	CASTPLAGGSYEQYF
16	TRBV10-3	TRBD1	.	TRBJ2-1	TGTGCCATCAGTGAGTCGACGGGACAGGGGTTAAATGAGCAGTTCTTC	CAISESTGQGLNEQFF
12	TRBV7-9	.	.	TRBJ2-5	TGTGCCAGCAGCCCCCCTATTGAGACCCAGTACTTC	CASSPPIETQYF
16	TRBV7-6	TRBD2	.	TRBJ2-5	TGTGCCGCCGGGACTAGCGGGAGTGCCCGGTTCGGGACCCAGTACTTC	CAAGTSGSARFGTQYF
12	TRBV29-1	.	.	TRBJ2-1	TGCAGCGTTGAGCTCCTCTCCAGTGAGCAGTTCTTC	CSVELLSSEQFF
14	TRBV7-6	.	.	TRBJ1-1	TGTGCCAGCAGCACGAGGACACTGAACACTGAAGCTTTCTTT	CASSTRTLNTEAFF